The T cell receptor beta chain described here comes from a study of cytomegalovirus exposure and HLA in healthy donors. As concerns this clone: The antigen remains unidentified.

Points from the study as a whole: Excluded were some V segments that proved indistinguishable, including TRBV6-2 and TRBV6-3. A previous analysis found most TCR beta V segments productive roughly 87% or roughly 30% of the time.

PCR used 60 Vbeta primers and 13 Jbeta primers. The repertoire was sequenced with immunoSEQ multiplex PCR; TCRdb's copy has only in-frame clones and lacks some. The sample has 150,000 to 200,000 clones, over 80% seen once. V gave up 5 bases and J gave up 5 bases, with 15 bases separating them. CDR1 is SGHAT, CDR2 FQNNGV, per germline. The CDR3 loop spans 14 amino acids. Absent from the records is this donor's CMV serostatus. This TCR was recovered from a human donor in good health. The sequenced sample consisted of PBMCs. The chain couples TRBV11-2 to TRBJ1-1; possible D gene TRBD1, 5 bases. The CDR3 sequence: CASSPKFGGTEAFF. The DNA of the CDR3 is TGTGCCAGCAGCCCAAAATTTGGGGGGACTGAAGCTTTCTTT.